These 4 T cell receptor beta chains were all obtained from the same sample, sequenced in a study of shared clonotypes between healthy human individuals. Profiling relied on immunoSEQ multiplex PCR, and the TCRdb table lists in-frame clones only, not all of them. The sample consists of about 980,000 clones, about three quarters of them appearing once. Sequencing input: memory CD4+ T cells sorted from blood. Subset here: CD45RA-negative fraction. All receptors derive from a man between 18 and 29 years old in good health.

V gene TRBV5-1 combines with J gene TRBJ2-5, with D tentatively TRBD2 (5 bases). The germline CDR1 and CDR2 sequences are SGHRS and YFSETQ. V was clipped by 4 bases and J by 2 bases, with 12 bases between them. The CDR3 extends over 14 amino acids. CDR3 residues: CASSRDLEQETQYF. In nucleotides, the CDR3 is TGCGCCAGCAGCCGGGATTTGGAGCAAGAGACCCAGTACTTC.

The rearrangement links TRBV5-6 to TRBJ2-3; possible D gene TRBD1, 6 bases. CDR3 size: 14 residues. Trimming removed 4 bases at V and 1 base at J, with 10 bases between. Germline CDR1 is SGHDT and CDR2 is YYEEEE. The CDR3 sequence: CASSRWGRTDTQYF. Here the CDR3 DNA reads TGTGCCAGCAGCCGTTGGGGGCGCACAGATACGCAGTATTTT.

This chain joins TRBV6-1 and TRBJ1-1; D unresolved. The ends were cut back, 3 bases at V and 1 base at J, with 9 bases in the middle. The CDR3 spans 14 residues. The V gene's germline CDR1 is MNHNS and CDR2 SASEGT. The CDR3 sequence is CASSDRLANTEAFF. The CDR3 DNA is TGTGCCAGCAGTGACCGACTGGCGAACACTGAAGCTTTCTTT.

The J gene is TRBJ2-6, the V gene TRBV4-1; the D is unclear. Germline V gene data show CDR1 as MGHRA and CDR2 as YSYEKL. The CDR3 consists of 18 residues. Trimming pared 0 bases from V and 4 bases from J, leaving 16 bases between. The CDR3 DNA is TGCGCCAGCAGCCAAGATAGTCCGACTGCAAAAGGGGCCAACGTCCTGACTTTC. Residues: CASSQDSPTAKGANVLTF.